Each of the 15 T cell receptor beta chains below was sequenced from the same sample in a study of blood T cell repertoires in COVID-19 (dated by TCRdb to about 2020). The library was prepared using the immunoSEQ multiplex PCR assay. TCRdb took over this immuneACCESS table, retaining in-frame rearrangements with V and J assigned. Such tables are incomplete; in checked studies, under half of the missing clones stem from an unresolved V gene, and the remainder is unexplained. The sample contains 110,000 to 150,000 clones, around 88% of them found a single time. The ten largest make up less than 3% of the sample. Sequencing was performed on peripheral blood. All receptors come from a man aged 55-75 years with active or convalescent COVID-19.

This sequence joins TRBV6-5 and TRBJ2-7; TRBD2 might be the D (5 bases). There are 15 residues in the CDR3. Germline V gene data show CDR1 as MNHEY and CDR2 as SVGAGI. Trimming stripped 2 bases from V and 1 base from J, with 12 bases between. In nucleotides, the CDR3 is TGTGCCAGCAGTTACACCGCCGGGAAATCCTACGAGCAGTACTTC. It specifies CASSYTAGKSYEQYF.

This chain links TRBV2 with TRBJ2-3, with D perhaps matching TRBD2 (5 bases). This CDR3 comprises 17 residues. Trimming pared 6 bases from V and 2 bases from J, leaving 21 bases between. The germline V gene has CDR1 SNHLY and CDR2 FYNNEI. Written as DNA, the CDR3 is TGTGCCAGCAGCCCCCCTGATTGGGCTAGCATCACAGATACGCAGTATTTT. It is translated as CASSPPDWASITDTQYF.

The chain combines TRBV4-1 with TRBJ1-5, with D unclear. CDR1 and CDR2 from the germline V gene are MGHRA and YSYEKL. V was shortened by 0 bases and J by 3 bases, with 12 bases between the two germline ends. CDR3 size: 16 residues. CDR3 sequence (DNA): TGCGCCAGCAGCCAAGATCTGGGAGGGCTCAATCAGCCCCAGCATTTT. This codes for CASSQDLGGLNQPQHF.

This clone was seen a handful of times. The chain joins TRBV10-3 to TRBJ2-7; D may be TRBD1 (6 bases). The CDR3 runs 14 residues. Germline-derived CDR1 and CDR2 are ENHRY and SYGVKD. Trimming removed 2 bases at V and 4 bases at J, with 12 bases between. The CDR3 nucleotides are TGTGCCATCAGTGAGGGCAGGGGAAGTTACGAGCAGTACTTC. It is translated as CAISEGRGSYEQYF.

The chain uses TRBV3-1 (or the pseudogene TRBV3-2) and TRBJ1-2; D gene ambiguous. Germline CDR1 is LGHDT and CDR2 is YNNKEL (reference sequence). The V gene lost 2 bases and the J gene lost 4 bases, with 8 bases spanning the gap. CDR3 length equals 13 residues. The CDR3 nucleotides are TGTGCCAGCAGCCAACTGGCAGTCTATGGCTACACCTTC. Amino acid sequence: CASSQLAVYGYTF.

This sequence joins TRBV28 and TRBJ2-6; possibly TRBD1 for D (6 bases). V was trimmed by 5 bases and J by 0 bases, leaving 17 bases between them. Germline CDR1 reads MDHEN; CDR2 reads SYDVKM. The CDR3 is made up of 18 amino acids. CDR3 protein: CASSVTSDRYSGANVLTF. CDR3 bases: TGTGCCAGCAGTGTAACTAGTGACAGGTACTCTGGGGCCAACGTCCTGACTTTC.

This chain uses TRBV5-6 with TRBJ1-6, with D maybe TRBD1 (5 bases). Germline values: CDR1 SGHDT, CDR2 YYEEEE. The CDR3 has 16 residues. V dropped 0 bases and J dropped 4 bases, with 11 bases sitting between them. The CDR3 DNA reads TGTGCCAGCAGCTTGGGGGGCAGCCTTTATAATTCACCCCTCCACTTT. Translating gives CASSLGGSLYNSPLHF.

This clone was detected only once. The rearrangement uses TRBV23-1 and TRBJ2-1; a weak D match, TRBD2 (5 bases). TRBV23-1 is marked as an open reading frame, function uncertain. The V gene lost 8 bases and the J gene lost 10 bases, with 27 bases spanning the gap. The CDR3 has 16 amino acids. The CDR3 is CASSRPPFRGPSEQFF. CDR3 DNA: TGCGCCAGCTCGAGACCGCCGTTTCGAGGGCCTAGCGAGCAGTTCTTC.

The chain employs TRBV24-1 and TRBJ2-1; D call uncertain. Germline CDR1 is KGHDR and CDR2 is SFDVKD. The CDR3 runs 13 residues. Trimming removed 3 bases at V and 7 bases at J, with 9 bases between. Here the CDR3 DNA reads TGTGCCACCAGTGATCCGACTGTGAATGAGCAGTTCTTC. Its translation: CATSDPTVNEQFF.

The chain combines TRBV21-1 with TRBJ2-7; the table's TRBD1 call for D was not verified on the DNA. TRBV21-1 is termed a pseudogene. The CDR3 is 14 residues long. The CDR3 DNA reads TGTGCCAGCCAGCAAAGGACACAGTCCTACGAGCAGTACTTC. Translated: CASQQRTQSYEQYF.

The chain links TRBV6-5 to TRBJ2-5; 10 bases line up with TRBD2. This CDR3 comprises 15 residues. Germline V gene sequence: CDR1 MNHEY, CDR2 SVGAGI. Trimming took 4 bases from V and 7 from J; bases not matched to a gene: 9. The CDR3 reads CASSSLAGEGGTQYF. DNA for the CDR3: TGTGCCAGCAGTTCCCTAGCGGGAGAGGGGGGGACCCAGTACTTC.

In nucleotides, the CDR3 is TGTGCCAGCAGTGATCCGGGACAGAGCAATGAGCAGTTCTTC. This gives the protein CASSDPGQSNEQFF. The chain combines TRBV25-1 with TRBJ2-1; 7 nucleotides line up with TRBD1. The ends lost 3 bases at V and 6 bases at J; junction bases unmatched: 5. CDR1 and CDR2 (germline): MGHDK, SYGVNS. The CDR3 consists of 14 residues.

J is TRBJ1-6 and V is TRBV30; 7 bases are shared with TRBD1. From germline, CDR1 is GTSNPN and CDR2 SVGIG (reference sequence). This CDR3 spans 14 amino acids. Trimming at V came to 4 bases and at J to 5 bases, leaving 5 bases not matched to a gene. The CDR3 spells CAWNTGTDNSPLHF. The DNA of the CDR3 is TGTGCCTGGAACACCGGGACAGATAATTCACCCCTCCACTTT.

This clone was seen only a few times. The J gene is TRBJ2-1, the V gene TRBV10-3; TRBD2 agrees at 9 bases. The germline CDR1 and CDR2 sequences are ENHRY and SYGVKD. CDR3 length: 14 residues. Trimming removed 7 bases from V and 5 bases from J; junction bases left unmatched: 6. The CDR3 DNA sequence: TGTGCCATCACCCAGCGGGGGGACAACAATGAGCAGTTCTTC. It yields the protein CAITQRGDNNEQFF.

This sequence joins TRBV7-6 and TRBJ2-1, with 13 bases identical to TRBD2. Germline V lookup: CDR1 SGHVS, CDR2 FNYEAQ. Trimming removed 6 bases from V and 9 bases from J; junction bases left unmatched: 8. This CDR3 has 15 residues. CDR3 region: CASRPGTSGTGEQFF. CDR3 DNA: TGTGCCAGCAGGCCCGGGACTAGCGGGACTGGTGAGCAGTTCTTC.